Shown below are 10 T cell receptor beta chains from a single sample sequenced in a study of T cells in localized non-small cell lung cancer. The protocol was immunoSEQ multiplex PCR, while the TCRdb copy is restricted to in-frame clones and leaves out a portion. The data contain over 10,000 clones, 25% to 30% of them singletons. The starting material was lung tumor tissue, obtained before any cancer treatment. The receptors originated from a female donor over 55 with stage I lung adenocarcinoma.

This clone has a handful of counts. The V and J genes are TRBV30 and TRBJ2-2; weak D call: TRBD1 (6 bases). Deletions cut 3 bases from V and 3 bases from J, with 17 bases between. The CDR3 contains 16 residues. From germline, CDR1 is GTSNPN and CDR2 SVGIG (reference sequence). The CDR3 reads CAWRGAAPWDTGELFF. In DNA, the CDR3 is TGTGCCTGGAGGGGGGCCGCCCCGTGGGACACCGGGGAGCTGTTTTTT.

This clone is medium-sized within its sample. V and J are TRBV30 and TRBJ1-1; 7 nucleotides line up with TRBD1. Germline V CDR1 and CDR2: GTSNPN, SVGIG (reference sequence). Trimming cost V 4 bases and J 5 bases; bases outside gene matches: 7. This CDR3 is 13 amino acids long. The CDR3 region has the DNA TGTGCCTGGACCGCGGACAGGAGGACTGAAGCTTTCTTT. Protein: CAWTADRRTEAFF.

The table lists this clone with a few counts. The J gene is TRBJ1-1, the V gene TRBV4-1; D unclear. Trimming removed 0 bases from V and 5 bases from J, with 7 bases in between. This CDR3 has 13 amino acids. Germline V CDR1 and CDR2: MGHRA, YSYEKL. The CDR3 reads CASSQDDWTEAFF. CDR3 DNA: TGCGCCAGCAGCCAAGACGATTGGACTGAAGCTTTCTTT.

This clone has a handful of counts. Here the CDR3 DNA reads TGTGCCAGTAGTTTTCGACACGCAAAGTATTTT. Encoded protein: CASSFRHAKYF. This chain joins TRBV19 and TRBJ2-3; no definite D call. The CDR3 extends over 11 amino acids. Germline V gives CDR1 LNHDA, CDR2 SQIVND (reference sequence). V dropped 5 bases and J dropped 13 bases, with 13 bases sitting between them.

This rearrangement joins TRBV30 to TRBJ2-3; TRBD2 is a possible D gene (6 bases). V lost 1 base to trimming and J lost 6 bases, with 8 bases between them. Per germline, CDR1 GTSNPN and CDR2 SVGIG (reference sequence). CDR3 length: 12 residues. DNA for the CDR3: TGTGCCTGGAGTGGCGGGGACGATACGCAGTATTTT. Its protein product is CAWSGGDDTQYF.

The V and J genes are TRBV30 and TRBJ1-5; D uncertain. The V end lost 1 base, the J end lost 5 bases, and 9 bases lay between the germline ends. The CDR3 spans 13 residues. Looked up from germline, CDR1 is GTSNPN and CDR2 is SVGIG (reference sequence). CDR3 loop: CAWSGDGDQPQHF. For the CDR3, the DNA is TGTGCCTGGAGTGGCGACGGGGATCAGCCCCAGCATTTT. The variable domain in full, completed from reference TRBV30 and TRBJ1-5, reads SQTIHQWPATLVQPVGSPLSLECTVEGTSNPNLYWYRQAAGRGLQLLFYSVGIGQISSEVPQNLSASRPQDRQFILSSKKLLLSDSGFYLCAWSGDGDQPQHFGDGTRLSIL.

The chain combines TRBV15 with TRBJ2-5; 9 bases are shared with TRBD2. The CDR3 is 16 amino acids. Germline V gene sequence: CDR1 LNHNV, CDR2 YYDKDF (reference sequence). V was clipped by 0 bases and J by 4 bases; unmatched bases: 6. The CDR3 protein is CATSREPLAGGETQYF. CDR3 DNA sequence: TGTGCCACCAGCAGAGAACCACTAGCGGGCGGAGAGACCCAGTACTTC.

This clone was detected a few times. This sequence joins TRBV11-3 and TRBJ1-2, with no clear D. In germline, CDR1 is SGHNT, CDR2 YENEEA. V was clipped by 5 bases and J by 8 bases, with 21 bases between them. This CDR3 region has 15 residues. The CDR3 DNA follows: TGTGCCAGCAGCCAGCGGGTAGCGGGCCTAGGCGGCTACACCTTC. This encodes CASSQRVAGLGGYTF.

This clone has a handful of counts. V gene TRBV11-3 combines with J gene TRBJ1-4; 10 bases align to TRBD1. The CDR3 contains 14 residues. The germline gives CDR1 SGHNT, CDR2 YENEEA. Germline trimming cut 3 bases from V and 5 bases from J; bases unmatched to any gene: 0. CDR3 sequence reads: CASSLTGGNEKLFF. In DNA, the CDR3 is TGTGCCAGCAGCTTGACAGGGGGCAATGAAAAACTGTTTTTT.

J is TRBJ1-1 and V is TRBV28; D not certain. V was clipped by 7 bases and J by 1 base, with 7 bases between them. There are 12 residues in the CDR3. The germline V gene has CDR1 MDHEN and CDR2 SYDVKM. The CDR3 here is CASNVGNTEAFF. The DNA of the CDR3 is TGTGCCAGCAATGTTGGGAACACTGAAGCTTTCTTT.